This TCR beta chain is from a study of early T cells in non-severe SARS-CoV-2 infection. The CDR3 spans 13 residues. The germline CDR1 and CDR2 sequences are LGHDT and YNNKEL (reference sequence). V was shortened by 5 bases and J by 9 bases, with 14 bases between the two germline ends. Findings of the study overall: In VDJdb matching, anti-spike CD8 responses were favored while private and CD4 specificities went missing.

Unique molecular identifiers were attached to individual cDNA molecules. Via MiXCR, TCRdb re-called the 5' RACE reads, giving one row per CDR3 protein. This sample has 70,000 to 75,000 distinct CDR3 sequences, with around 15% found just once. About this clonotype: Its antigen remains unidentified.

This receptor was taken from an adult who was a healthcare worker with PCR-confirmed SARS-CoV-2 infection or an uninfected control (not recorded which). Material: whole blood. V and J are TRBV3-1 and TRBJ1-3, with no clear D. The CDR3 bases are TGTGCCAGCAGCTCGACTCCGGAGGGCACCATATATTTT. Translating gives CASSSTPEGTIYF.